This record covers a single T cell receptor (beta chain). The antigen remains undetermined. Other DNA sequences in the same sample also yield this CDR3. Profiling relied on immunoSEQ multiplex PCR, and the TCRdb table lists in-frame clones only, not all of them. Seen here are under 2,000,000 clones, about 95% observed once, and the top ten hold under 1.5%. Germline values: CDR1 SQVTM, CDR2 ANQGSEA. The length of the CDR3 is 13 residues. V lost 5 bases to trimming and J lost 1 base, with 11 bases between them. The sample originates from a study of shared clonotypes between healthy human individuals. About the study: There were three CD4 naive, three CD4 memory, two CD8 naive and one CD8 memory plates per donor. Study results and caveats: Estimated richness values were generally larger in naive subsets than in memory subsets. Few donors restricted represented genetic and exposure-history diversity.

CD8 cells classed as naive were CD45RO-negative and positively selected for CCR7, excluding terminally differentiated effector memory CD45RA+ cells. The study drew its donors from healthy HIV-negative adults without recent acute infections or vaccinations. The sequence derives from a young man in good health. The rearrangement links TRBV29-1 to TRBJ1-1, with D tentatively TRBD1 (6 bases). Sequenced: naive CD8+ T cells sorted from blood. The CDR3 DNA reads as TGCAGCGTTTTGGGGGGCAGGAACACTGAAGCTTTCTTT. Protein product: CSVLGGRNTEAFF.